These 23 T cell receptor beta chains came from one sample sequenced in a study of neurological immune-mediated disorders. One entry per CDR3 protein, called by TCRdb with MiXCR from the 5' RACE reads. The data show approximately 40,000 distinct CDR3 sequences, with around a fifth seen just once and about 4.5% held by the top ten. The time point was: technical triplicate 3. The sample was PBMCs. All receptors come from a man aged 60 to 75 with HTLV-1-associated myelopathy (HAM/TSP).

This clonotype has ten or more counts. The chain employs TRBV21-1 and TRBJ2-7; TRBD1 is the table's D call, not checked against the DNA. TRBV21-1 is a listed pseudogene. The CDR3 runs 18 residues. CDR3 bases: TGTGCCAGCAGCAAACCGGGACAGGGGGCCTTTATCTCCTACGAGCAGTACTTC. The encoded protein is CASSKPGQGAFISYEQYF.

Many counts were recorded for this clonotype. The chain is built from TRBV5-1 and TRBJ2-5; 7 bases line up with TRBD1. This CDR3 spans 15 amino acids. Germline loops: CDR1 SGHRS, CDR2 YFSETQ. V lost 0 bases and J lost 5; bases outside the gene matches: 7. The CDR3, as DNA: TGCGCCAGCAGCTTGGAAACAGGGGCAATGGAGACCCAGTACTTC. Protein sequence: CASSLETGAMETQYF.

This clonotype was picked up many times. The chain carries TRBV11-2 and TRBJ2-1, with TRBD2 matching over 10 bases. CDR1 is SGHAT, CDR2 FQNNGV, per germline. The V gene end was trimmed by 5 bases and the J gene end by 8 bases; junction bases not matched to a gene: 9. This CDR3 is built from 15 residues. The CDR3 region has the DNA TGTGCCAGCAGCCGCTCTAGCGGGAGAGGCTATGAGCAGTTCTTC. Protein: CASSRSSGRGYEQFF.

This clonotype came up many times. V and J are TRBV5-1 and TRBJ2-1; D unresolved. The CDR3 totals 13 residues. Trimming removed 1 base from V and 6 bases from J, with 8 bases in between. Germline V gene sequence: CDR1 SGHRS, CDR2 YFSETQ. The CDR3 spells CASSLNTANEQFF. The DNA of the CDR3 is TGCGCCAGCAGCTTGAATACCGCCAATGAGCAGTTCTTC. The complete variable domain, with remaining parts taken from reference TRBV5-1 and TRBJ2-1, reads KAGVTQTPRYLIKTRGQQVTLSCSPISGHRSVSWYQQTPGQGLQFLFEYFSETQRNKGNFPGRFSGRQFSNSRSEMNVSTLELGDSALYLCASSLNTANEQFFGPGTRLTVL.

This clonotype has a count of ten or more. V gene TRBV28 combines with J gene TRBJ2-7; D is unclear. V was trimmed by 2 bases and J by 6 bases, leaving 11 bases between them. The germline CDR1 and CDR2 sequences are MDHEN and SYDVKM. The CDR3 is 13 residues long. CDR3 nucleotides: TGTGCCAGCAGTTTAGGTAGGGAACGCGAGCAGTACTTC. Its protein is CASSLGREREQYF.

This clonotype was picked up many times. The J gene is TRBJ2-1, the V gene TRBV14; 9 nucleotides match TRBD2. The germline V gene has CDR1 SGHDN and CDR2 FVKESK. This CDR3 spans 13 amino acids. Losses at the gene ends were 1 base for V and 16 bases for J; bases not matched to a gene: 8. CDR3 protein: CASSQGGLARRFF. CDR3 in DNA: TGTGCCAGCAGCCAAGGAGGACTAGCGAGGCGTTTCTTC.

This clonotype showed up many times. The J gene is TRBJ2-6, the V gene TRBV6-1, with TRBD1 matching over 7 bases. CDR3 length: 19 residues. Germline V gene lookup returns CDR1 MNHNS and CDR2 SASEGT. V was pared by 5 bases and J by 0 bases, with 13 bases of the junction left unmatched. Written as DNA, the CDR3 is TGTGCCAGCAGTTTACCCCGGGACAGAAGACTCTCTGGGGCCAACGTCCTGACTTTC. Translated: CASSLPRDRRLSGANVLTF.

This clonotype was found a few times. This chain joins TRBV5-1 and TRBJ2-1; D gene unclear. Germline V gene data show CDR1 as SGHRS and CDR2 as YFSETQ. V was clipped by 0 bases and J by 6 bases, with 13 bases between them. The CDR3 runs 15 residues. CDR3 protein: CASSLGALSSNEQFF. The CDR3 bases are TGCGCCAGCAGCTTGGGGGCCCTCTCAAGCAATGAGCAGTTCTTC.

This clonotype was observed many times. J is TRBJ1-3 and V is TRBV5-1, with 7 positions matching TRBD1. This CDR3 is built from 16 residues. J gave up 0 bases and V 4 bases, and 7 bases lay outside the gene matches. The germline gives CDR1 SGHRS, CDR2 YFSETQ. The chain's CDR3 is CASSLSRQGSGNTIYF. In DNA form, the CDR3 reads TGCGCCAGCAGCCTCTCCCGACAGGGCTCTGGAAACACCATATATTTT. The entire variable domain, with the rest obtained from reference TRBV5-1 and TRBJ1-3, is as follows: KAGVTQTPRYLIKTRGQQVTLSCSPISGHRSVSWYQQTPGQGLQFLFEYFSETQRNKGNFPGRFSGRQFSNSRSEMNVSTLELGDSALYLCASSLSRQGSGNTIYFGEGSWLTVV.

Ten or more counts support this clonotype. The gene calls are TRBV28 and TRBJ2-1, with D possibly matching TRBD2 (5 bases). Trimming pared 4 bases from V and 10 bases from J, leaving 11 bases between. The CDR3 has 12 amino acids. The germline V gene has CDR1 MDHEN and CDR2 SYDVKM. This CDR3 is CASSSQRSEQFF. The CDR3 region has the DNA TGTGCCAGCAGTTCCCAGCGGAGCGAGCAGTTCTTC.

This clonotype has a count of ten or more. The CDR3 here is CASSLGGRGLAEQQFF. DNA of the CDR3: TGTGCCAGCAGCTTGGGGGGCAGGGGACTAGCTGAACAGCAGTTCTTC. The gene calls are TRBV5-5 and TRBJ2-1, with 9 bases identical to TRBD2. The CDR3 covers 16 residues. In germline, CDR1 is SGHKS, CDR2 YYEKEE (reference sequence). The V segment lost 0 bases and the J segment 11 bases; nucleotides outside the gene matches: 12.

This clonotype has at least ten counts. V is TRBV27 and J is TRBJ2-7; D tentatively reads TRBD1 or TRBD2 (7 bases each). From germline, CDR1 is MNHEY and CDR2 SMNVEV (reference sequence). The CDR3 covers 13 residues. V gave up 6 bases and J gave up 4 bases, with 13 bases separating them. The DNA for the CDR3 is TGTGCCAGCAGCCCAGGGGGGGGGTACGAGCAGTACTTC. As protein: CASSPGGGYEQYF.

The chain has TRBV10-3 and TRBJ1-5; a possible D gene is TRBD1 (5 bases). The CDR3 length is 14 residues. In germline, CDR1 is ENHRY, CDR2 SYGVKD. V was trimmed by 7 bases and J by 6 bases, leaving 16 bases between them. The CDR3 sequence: CAIMGQGQGQPQHF. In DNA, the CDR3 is TGTGCCATCATGGGGCAGGGCCAGGGTCAGCCCCAGCATTTT.

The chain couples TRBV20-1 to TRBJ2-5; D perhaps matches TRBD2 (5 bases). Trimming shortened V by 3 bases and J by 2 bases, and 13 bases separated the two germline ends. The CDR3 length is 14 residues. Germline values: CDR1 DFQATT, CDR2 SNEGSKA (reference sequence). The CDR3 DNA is TGCAGTGCTAGGAGTTATCGGGGACAAGAGACCCAGTACTTC. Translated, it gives CSARSYRGQETQYF.

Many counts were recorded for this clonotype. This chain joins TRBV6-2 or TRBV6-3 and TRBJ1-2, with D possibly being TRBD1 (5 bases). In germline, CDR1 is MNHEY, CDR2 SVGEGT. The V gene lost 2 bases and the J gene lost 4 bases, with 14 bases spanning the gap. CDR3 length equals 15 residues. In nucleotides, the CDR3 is TGTGCCAGCAGTTACCGGACACTGAGCAGCTATGGCTACACCTTC. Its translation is CASSYRTLSSYGYTF.

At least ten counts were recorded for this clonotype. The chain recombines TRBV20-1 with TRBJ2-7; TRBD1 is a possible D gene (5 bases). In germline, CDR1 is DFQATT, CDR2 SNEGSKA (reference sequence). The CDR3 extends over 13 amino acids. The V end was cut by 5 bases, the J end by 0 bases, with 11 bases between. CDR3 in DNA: TGCAGTGCTGGGGCCGGGTTCTCCTACGAGCAGTACTTC. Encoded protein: CSAGAGFSYEQYF.

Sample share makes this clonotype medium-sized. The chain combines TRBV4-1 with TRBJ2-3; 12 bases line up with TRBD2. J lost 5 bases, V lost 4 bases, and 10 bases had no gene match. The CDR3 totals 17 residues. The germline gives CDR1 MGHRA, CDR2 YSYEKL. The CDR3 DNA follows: TGCGCCAGCAGCCGAGAAGGACTAGCGGGATTTTTAGATACGCAGTATTTT. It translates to CASSREGLAGFLDTQYF.

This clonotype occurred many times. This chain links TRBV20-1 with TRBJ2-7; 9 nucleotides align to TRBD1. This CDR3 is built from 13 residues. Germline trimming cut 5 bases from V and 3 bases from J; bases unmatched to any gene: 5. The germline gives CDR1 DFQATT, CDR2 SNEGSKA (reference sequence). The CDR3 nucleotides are TGCAGTGCTGGCAAGGACAGGGGCTACGAGCAGTACTTC. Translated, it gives CSAGKDRGYEQYF.

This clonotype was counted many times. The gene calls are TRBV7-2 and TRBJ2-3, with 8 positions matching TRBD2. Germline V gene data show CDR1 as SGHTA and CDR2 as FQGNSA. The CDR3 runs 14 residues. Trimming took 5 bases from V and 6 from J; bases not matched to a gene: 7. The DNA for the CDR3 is TGTGCCAGCAGCACCCGGGGGGGGTCGGATACGCAGTATTTT. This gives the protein CASSTRGGSDTQYF.

The CDR3 nucleotides read TGTGCCATCAGTTTTACAGACAAGGGAAACACCATATATTTT. This translates into CAISFTDKGNTIYF. The V call is TRBV10-3, the J call TRBJ1-3; D remains unclear. V lost 5 bases and J lost 4, with 12 bases in between. The CDR3 covers 14 residues. Germline-derived CDR1 and CDR2 are ENHRY and SYGVKD.

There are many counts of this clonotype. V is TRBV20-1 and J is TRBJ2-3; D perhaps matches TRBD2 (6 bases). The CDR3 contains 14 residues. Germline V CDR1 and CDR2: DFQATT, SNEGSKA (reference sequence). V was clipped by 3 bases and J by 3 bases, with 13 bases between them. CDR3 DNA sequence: TGCAGTGCTAGGGTGGGACGGGGGACAGATACGCAGTATTTT. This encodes CSARVGRGTDTQYF.

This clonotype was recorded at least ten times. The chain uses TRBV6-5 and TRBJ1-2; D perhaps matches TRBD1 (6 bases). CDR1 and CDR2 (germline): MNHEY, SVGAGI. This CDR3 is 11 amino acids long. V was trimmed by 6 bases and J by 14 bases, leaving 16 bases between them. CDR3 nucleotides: TGTGCCAGCAGCCACGGCGGGGGGCTGACCTTC. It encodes CASSHGGGLTF.

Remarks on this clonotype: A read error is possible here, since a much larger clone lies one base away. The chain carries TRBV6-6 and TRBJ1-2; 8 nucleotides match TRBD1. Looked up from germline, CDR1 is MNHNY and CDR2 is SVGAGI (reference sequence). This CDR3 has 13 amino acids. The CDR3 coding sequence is TGTGCCATCAGTCAGACAGGGGCCTATGGCTACACCTTC. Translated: CAISQTGAYGYTF.